A selection of T cell receptor beta chains follows, all from one sample in a study of T cell changes during pregnancy in multiple sclerosis. Generated by immunoSEQ multiplex PCR, the TCRdb table keeps only in-frame clones and is missing some. This sample has about 59,000 clones, with approximately 92% found just once. The sample in question was peripheral blood, obtained in the first trimester of pregnancy. Receptor source: a female donor with multiple sclerosis, enrolled in a pregnancy study. Each CDR3 is given without its conserved first and last residue.

j_gene	v_gene	len	CDR3aa
TRBJ1-4	TRBV9	13	ASSLRQTTNEKLF
TRBJ2-1	TRBV4-3	11	ASRIAGGNEQF
TRBJ2-4	TRBV7-2	14	ASSSVAGLAKNIQY
TRBJ2-3	TRBV4-2	15	ASSRSSRTSGRDTQY
TRBJ2-2	TRBV7-6	11	ASSLAVTGELF
TRBJ1-2	TRBV9	11	ASSPTGGDGYT
TRBJ2-3	TRBV5-4	12	ASSLSGYTDTQY
TRBJ1-1	TRBV28	12	ASSPWDSKTEAF
TRBJ1-3	TRBV4-1	16	ASSRGFGTGLSGNTIY
TRBJ2-3	TRBV7-2	13	ASSLRALRADTQY
TRBJ2-1	TRBV27	14	ASSLKRGAFYNEQF
TRBJ1-3	TRBV30	11	AWGAISGNTIY
TRBJ1-6	TRBV30	12	AWGTGTGDSPLH
TRBJ2-7	TRBV7-9	10	ASRGDSYEQY
TRBJ2-7	TRBV6-6	13	ASRGVGREFFEQY
TRBJ1-1	TRBV6-5	12	ASSLQGGIAEAF
TRBJ1-3	TRBV5-4	13	ASSSGGIAGNTIY
TRBJ2-5	TRBV7-2	14	ASSPRDRGPWETQY
TRBJ2-4	TRBV7-2	9	ASTPGGIQY